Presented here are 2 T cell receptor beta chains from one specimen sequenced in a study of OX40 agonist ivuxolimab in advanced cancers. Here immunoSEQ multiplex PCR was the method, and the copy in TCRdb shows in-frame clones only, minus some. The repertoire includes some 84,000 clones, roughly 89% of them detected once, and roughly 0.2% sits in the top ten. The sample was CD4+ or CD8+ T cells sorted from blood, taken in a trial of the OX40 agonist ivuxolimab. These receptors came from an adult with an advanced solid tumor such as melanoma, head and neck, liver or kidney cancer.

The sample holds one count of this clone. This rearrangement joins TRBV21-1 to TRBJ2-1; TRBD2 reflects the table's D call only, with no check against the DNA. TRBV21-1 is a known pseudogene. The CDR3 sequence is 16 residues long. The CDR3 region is CASSNASGGDYNEQFF. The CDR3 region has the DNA TGTGCCAGCAGCAATGCTAGCGGGGGAGATTACAATGAGCAGTTCTTC.

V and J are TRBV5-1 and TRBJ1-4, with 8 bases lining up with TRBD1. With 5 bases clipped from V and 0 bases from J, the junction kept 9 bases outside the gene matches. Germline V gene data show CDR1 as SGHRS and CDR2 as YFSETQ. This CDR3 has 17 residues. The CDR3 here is CASRPTGDYATNEKLFF. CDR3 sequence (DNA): TGCGCCAGCAGGCCGACAGGGGATTATGCAACTAATGAAAAACTGTTTTTT.